This is a list of T cell receptor beta chains from one sample in a study of CD4 T cells in relation to SARS-CoV-2 and coronaviruses. Assay: immunoSEQ multiplex PCR; the TCRdb copy retains only in-frame clones and omits some. This sample has about 36,000 clones, with approximately 80% found just once. No antigen is known for these receptors. The sample taken for sequencing was memory CD4+ T cells from PBMCs, cultured in vitro. These receptors were collected from an adult with COVID-19. Both conserved end residues are part of each CDR3. The listing skips clone size in some rows; elsewhere it reads once, few, many or a size class.

TRBJ2-3,TRBV5-1,few,CASSQGPGGLSDTQYF
TRBJ1-5,TRBV6-4,.,CASSESGNSNQPQHF
TRBJ1-4,TRBV5-1,.,CASSLDRTRGEKLFF
TRBJ2-2,TRBV7-8,once,CASSFSHTAGELFF
TRBJ1-5,TRBV30,few,CAWSRDWNQPQHF
TRBJ2-1,TRBV25-1,.,CASKKFYEQFF
TRBJ1-6,TRBV7-9,.,CASSPGQGRNSPLHF
TRBJ2-7,TRBV9,.,CASSARSGLYEQYF
TRBJ2-7,TRBV28,.,CATAGDGPYEQYF
TRBJ2-5,TRBV12-3/TRBV12-4,.,CASSFGGPGTQYF
TRBJ1-1,TRBV29-1,.,CSVGDTARAFF
TRBJ1-1,TRBV6-6,once,CASLRAAEAFF
TRBJ2-5,TRBV28,.,CASRRWREQETQYF
TRBJ2-7,TRBV6-5,.,CASGRGTGASYEQYF
TRBJ2-7,TRBV7-3,.,CASSADTQSEQYF
TRBJ2-7,TRBV27,.,CASSTLYSSSYEQYF
TRBJ1-2,TRBV11-2,.,CASSLGPNYGYTF
TRBJ2-1,TRBV2,.,CASSETFNEQFF
TRBJ2-5,TRBV28,.,CASHDSGGGRTQYF
TRBJ2-6,TRBV6-2/TRBV6-3,.,CASSYVSSGANVLTF
TRBJ2-2,TRBV15,.,CATSGAYGTGTGELFF